This T cell receptor (beta chain) came from a study of blood T cell repertoires in COVID-19. Study at large: Samples of COVID-19 (acute and convalescent) were obtained from the United States, Italy and Spain. From T cells, B-cell-depleted T cells, or PBMCs came the material, which was cDNA or gDNA.

This clone appeared a single time. Trimming stripped 2 bases from V and 0 bases from J, with 11 bases between. Germline V gene lookup returns CDR1 LNHNV and CDR2 YYDKDF (reference sequence). The CDR3 has 16 amino acids. Original data processing: Reference gene primer amplification yielded estimated nucleated cell counts. Generated by immunoSEQ multiplex PCR, the TCRdb table keeps only in-frame clones and is missing some. That table furnishes V, J and clone size, whereas the DNA furnished D and trimming. Of 200,000 to 300,000 clones listed, under 90% are singletons. This receptor was taken from a man in his 60s with acute or convalescent COVID-19. Material for sequencing was peripheral blood. The chain combines TRBV15 with TRBJ2-4, with D possibly TRBD1 on 5 matching bases. The CDR3 region is CATSRQFDRAKNIQYF. The CDR3 DNA reads TGTGCCACCAGCAGACAATTCGACAGAGCCAAAAACATTCAGTACTTC.